One sample yielded the 2 T cell receptor beta chains listed below, sequenced in a study of shared clonotypes between healthy human individuals (dated by TCRdb to the early 2020s). Libraries were built with the immunoSEQ multiplex PCR assay. The clones in this table, taken by TCRdb from immuneACCESS, are in-frame only. Not every clone is retained; where verified, under half of the shortfall comes from an unresolved V gene, and the cause of the rest is unknown. Across this sample there are approximately 1,500,000 clones, with 95% to 99% seen only once. The ten most abundant clones make up less than 0.55% of the sample. Specimen: naive CD4+ T cells sorted from blood. Reading the label with the study, this specimen's cell subset or site is: CD45RA+ positively selected. The source is a man aged 25 to 45 in good health.

The chain combines TRBV12-5 with TRBJ2-3; 9 nucleotides match TRBD2. This CDR3 is 15 amino acids long. CDR1 LGHNT and CDR2 FRNRAP come from the germline V gene. V lost 7 bases to trimming and J lost 1 base; unmatched junction nucleotides: 6. CDR3 sequence reads: CASALPSGGTDTQYF. The CDR3 DNA reads TGTGCTAGTGCCCTTCCTAGCGGGGGCACAGATACGCAGTATTTT.

This chain links TRBV5-8 with TRBJ2-1, with D maybe TRBD2 (6 bases). V was shortened by 2 bases and J by 9 bases, with 15 bases between the two germline ends. Germline values: CDR1 SGHTS, CDR2 YDEGEE. This CDR3 region has 14 residues. CDR3 sequence reads: CASSFGPGVPEQFF. CDR3 DNA sequence: TGTGCCAGCAGCTTTGGACCGGGGGTTCCTGAGCAGTTCTTC.